What follows are 2 T cell receptor beta chains derived from one specimen sequenced in a study of T cells in Graves' hyperthyroidism and ophthalmopathy. RNA transcripts gave rise to amplified TCR beta CDR3 regions. In the first-round RT-PCR of the TCR CDR3, the HTBI primer set was used. MiXCR was run by TCRdb on the multiplex PCR reads, yielding one entry per CDR3 protein. This sample has about 480,000 distinct CDR3 sequences, with approximately 14% found just once. Sequencing input: blood. The origin of the receptors is a woman aged 18 to 35 with Graves' hyperthyroidism.

CDR3 in DNA: TGTGCCAGTAGTATCGTGGCGGGAGTCGGCGGGGAGCTGTTTTTT. Translation gives CASSIVAGVGGELFF. This chain links TRBV19 with TRBJ2-2; 7 bases match TRBD2. The CDR3 spans 15 residues. Germline CDR1 and CDR2: LNHDA and SQIVND (reference sequence). V lost 3 bases, J lost 7 bases, and 8 bases stayed unmatched.

This clonotype was counted at least ten times. The chain links TRBV27 to TRBJ1-1; a possible D gene is TRBD1 (5 bases). CDR1 MNHEY and CDR2 SMNVEV come from the germline V gene (reference sequence). This CDR3 has 16 residues. V shed 5 bases and J shed 0 bases, with 16 bases lying between them. The CDR3 sequence: CASSPFGRGMNTEAFF. The CDR3 nucleotides read TGTGCCAGCAGTCCCTTTGGGAGGGGAATGAACACTGAAGCTTTCTTT.